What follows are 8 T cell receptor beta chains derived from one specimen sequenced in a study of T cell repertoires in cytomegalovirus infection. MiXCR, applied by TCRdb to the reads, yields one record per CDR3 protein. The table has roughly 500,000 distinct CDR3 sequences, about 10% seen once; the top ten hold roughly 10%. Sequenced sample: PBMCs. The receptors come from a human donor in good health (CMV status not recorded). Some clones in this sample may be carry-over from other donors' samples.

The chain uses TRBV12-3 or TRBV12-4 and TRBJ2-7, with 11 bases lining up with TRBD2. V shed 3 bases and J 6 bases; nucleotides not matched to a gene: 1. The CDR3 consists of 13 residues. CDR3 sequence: CASSFGLAGEQYF. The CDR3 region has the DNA TGTGCCAGCAGTTTCGGACTAGCGGGCGAGCAGTACTTC.

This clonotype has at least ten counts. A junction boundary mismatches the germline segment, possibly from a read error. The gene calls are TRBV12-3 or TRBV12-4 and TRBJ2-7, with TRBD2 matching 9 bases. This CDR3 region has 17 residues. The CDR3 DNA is TGTGCCAGCAGTTTCTCCGGGACTAGCAAAGTGGGGGATGTCACGAACTTC. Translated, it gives CASSFSGTSKVGDVTNF.

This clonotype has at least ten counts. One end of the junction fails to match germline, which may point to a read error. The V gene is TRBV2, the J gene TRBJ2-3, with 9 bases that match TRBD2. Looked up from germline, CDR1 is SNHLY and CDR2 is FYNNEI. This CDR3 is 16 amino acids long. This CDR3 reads CASSESLLAGTNTQYF. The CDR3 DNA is TGTGCCAGCAGTGAGAGCCTACTAGCGGGCACAAATACGCAGTATTTT.

CDR3 nucleotides: TGTGCCAGCAGCCAGCCGGGACTAGCGGCCCAAGAGACCCAGTACTTC. Protein product: CASSQPGLAAQETQYF. This chain uses TRBV4-2 with TRBJ2-5; 11 bases are shared with TRBD2. The germline V gene encodes CDR1 LGHNA and CDR2 YNFKEQ. CDR3 size: 16 residues. J lost 1 base, V lost 3 bases, and 4 bases had no gene match.

The CDR3 nucleotides are TGTGCCAGCAGCTCTCCGGGACAGCCTACTTACGAGCAGTACTTC. Protein: CASSSPGQPTYEQYF. The chain recombines TRBV5-4 with TRBJ2-7; 7 bases map to TRBD1. The CDR3 is 15 amino acids. The ends lost 3 bases at V and 4 bases at J; junction bases unmatched: 10. Germline V gene data show CDR1 as SGHNT and CDR2 as YYREEE (reference sequence).

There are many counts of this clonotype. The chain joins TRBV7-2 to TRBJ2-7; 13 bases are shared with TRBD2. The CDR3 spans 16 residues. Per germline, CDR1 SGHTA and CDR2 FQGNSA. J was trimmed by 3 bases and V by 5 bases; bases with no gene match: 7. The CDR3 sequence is CASSGRTSGSRYEQYF. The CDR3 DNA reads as TGTGCCAGCAGCGGCAGGACTAGCGGGAGTCGCTACGAGCAGTACTTC.

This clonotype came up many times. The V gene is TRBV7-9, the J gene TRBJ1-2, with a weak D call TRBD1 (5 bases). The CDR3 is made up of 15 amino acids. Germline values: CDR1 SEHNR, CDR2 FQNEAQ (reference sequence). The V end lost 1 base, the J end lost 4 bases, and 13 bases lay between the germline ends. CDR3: CASSLGDDRSYGYTF. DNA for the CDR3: TGTGCCAGCAGCTTAGGCGACGACAGAAGCTATGGCTACACCTTC. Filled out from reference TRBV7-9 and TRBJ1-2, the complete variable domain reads DTGVSQNPRHKITKRGQNVTFRCDPISEHNRLYWYRQTLGQGPEFLTYFQNEAQLEKSRLLSDRFSAERPKGSFSTLEIQRTEQGDSAMYLCASSLGDDRSYGYTFGSGTRLTVV.

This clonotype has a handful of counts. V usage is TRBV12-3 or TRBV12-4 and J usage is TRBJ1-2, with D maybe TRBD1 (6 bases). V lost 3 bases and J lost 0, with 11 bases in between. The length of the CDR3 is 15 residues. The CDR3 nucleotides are TGTGCCAGCAGTTTTGGACAGCAAGCTAACTATGGCTACACCTTC. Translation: CASSFGQQANYGYTF.